The present TCR beta chain was sequenced within a study of vaccination and CD4 T cells after COVID-19. CDR3 length: 14 amino acids. The germline V and J ends were trimmed by 2 bases and 4 bases, with 12 bases remaining between them. Germline loops: CDR1 SGHTA, CDR2 FQGNSA. This clonotype was counted only a few times. Its specificity is unknown. The sample's treatment: approximately 11-day PBMC culture with coronavirus spike peptide pools or control peptides (ViraFEST assay). Investigators obtained the unexposed donor's CD4+ T cells before the COVID-19 pandemic (2011-2018). The Oncomine TCR Beta short-read assay sequenced DNA from cultured CD4+ T cells. TCRdb redid the calling of the PCR reads with MiXCR, one entry per CDR3 protein. The sample holds more than 6,000 distinct CDR3 sequences, 45% to 55% seen once.

Material for sequencing was CD4+ T cells from blood, cultured in vitro. The chain joins TRBV7-2 to TRBJ2-7, with a possible D match to TRBD1 (5 bases). This TCR derives from a human donor in good health. This chain's CDR3 is CASSLIRARYEQYF. The CDR3 DNA reads as TGTGCCAGCAGCTTAATCAGGGCCCGGTACGAGCAGTACTTC.